The rows below give T cell receptor beta chains drawn from one sample of a study of T cells in tumors after PD-1 blockade. Repertoires were generated with immunoSEQ multiplex PCR, while TCRdb's copy carries only in-frame clones and drops some. The sample records around 11,000 clones, approximately 65% being singletons. Sample: tumor tissue, taken after anti-PD-1 treatment. The receptors were sampled from a human donor with basal cell carcinoma. Both conserved end residues are part of each CDR3. Fields, in order: D gene, clone size, J gene, CDR3 length, V gene, CDR3 DNA, CDR3 protein. D genes are given only for firm matches. Some rows have no size entry. The others give once, few or many, or a class for an expanded clone.

>-|-|TRBJ2-3|12|TRBV2
TGTGCCAGCAGTGCGGGAGAACATACGCAGTATTTT
CASSAGEHTQYF
>-|few|TRBJ1-1|17|TRBV7-2
TGTGCCAGCAGCCCCCAAAAAACAGCTCTTATGAACACTGAAGCTTTCTTT
CASSPQKTALMNTEAFF
>TRBD1|-|TRBJ2-3|15|TRBV6-5
TGTGCCAGCAGCCCAGGGGGCAAAGGGGCAGATACGCAGTATTTT
CASSPGGKGADTQYF
>-|-|TRBJ1-4|15|TRBV28
TGTGCCAGCAGTACCCTAAGTGGTTCAGGTGAAAAACTGTTTTTT
CASSTLSGSGEKLFF
>-|-|TRBJ2-7|13|TRBV2
TGTGCCAGCACTCGGGTGACCGCCTACGAGCAGTACTTC
CASTRVTAYEQYF
>-|-|TRBJ2-5|10|TRBV29-1
TGCAGCGTTGAAATAGAGACCCAGTACTTC
CSVEIETQYF
>-|-|TRBJ2-3|12|TRBV7-6
TGTGCCAGCAGCCCAGGGATAGATACGCAGTATTTT
CASSPGIDTQYF
>-|few|TRBJ1-5|14|TRBV15
TGTGCCACCAGCAGAAGAAATAGCAATCAGCCCCAGCATTTT
CATSRRNSNQPQHF
>-|-|TRBJ2-6|17|TRBV18
TGTGCCAGCTCACCAGTGCCAGGGACGCTTGGGGCCAACGTCCTGACTTTC
CASSPVPGTLGANVLTF
>TRBD1|once|TRBJ1-6|16|TRBV13
TGTGCCAGCAGCTCATCCGGGACAGGGTATAATTCACCCCTCCACTTT
CASSSSGTGYNSPLHF
>TRBD2|-|TRBJ2-7|16|TRBV5-1
TGCGCCAGCAGTCGCGGGGGGCCTACCTCCTCCTACGAGCAGTACTTC
CASSRGGPTSSYEQYF
>-|-|TRBJ1-4|13|TRBV19
TGTGCCAGTAGTATAGGGGGCCTTGAAAAACTGTTTTTT
CASSIGGLEKLFF
>-|-|TRBJ1-1|13|TRBV12-3/TRBV12-4
TGTGCCAGCAGTTTGAGGGGGTTCGGTGAAGCTTTCTTT
CASSLRGFGEAFF
>-|-|TRBJ1-2|15|TRBV4-2
TGTGCCAGCAGCCAAGAGGTCCCGGGGCGCTATGGCTACACCTTC
CASSQEVPGRYGYTF
>-|-|TRBJ2-7|19|TRBV21-1
TGTGCCAGCAGCAAAGGGAGGGTTAGGGACAGGGGAATACACTACGAGCAGTACTTC
CASSKGRVRDRGIHYEQYF